The sequence of this T cell receptor (beta chain) was determined in a study of blood T cell repertoires in COVID-19. Study in general: The analysed material was cDNA or gDNA that came from T cells, B-cell-depleted T cells, or PBMCs.

CDR1 is LNHDA and CDR2 is SQIVND in the germline V gene (reference sequence). The J segment lost 2 bases and the V segment lost 5 bases, leaving 6 bases of the junction unmatched. The length of the CDR3 is 15 residues. The repertoire was sequenced with immunoSEQ multiplex PCR; TCRdb's copy has only in-frame clones and lacks some. The sample shows approximately 240,000 clones, approximately 79% of them seen only once. This chain links TRBV19 with TRBJ2-3, with 8 bases identical to TRBD2. The clonotype originates from a woman older than 75 with active or convalescent COVID-19. Sequencing was performed on peripheral blood. The CDR3 DNA follows: TGTGCCAGTAGTCCTATAGCGGGAACCACAGATACGCAGTATTTT. The encoded protein is CASSPIAGTTDTQYF.